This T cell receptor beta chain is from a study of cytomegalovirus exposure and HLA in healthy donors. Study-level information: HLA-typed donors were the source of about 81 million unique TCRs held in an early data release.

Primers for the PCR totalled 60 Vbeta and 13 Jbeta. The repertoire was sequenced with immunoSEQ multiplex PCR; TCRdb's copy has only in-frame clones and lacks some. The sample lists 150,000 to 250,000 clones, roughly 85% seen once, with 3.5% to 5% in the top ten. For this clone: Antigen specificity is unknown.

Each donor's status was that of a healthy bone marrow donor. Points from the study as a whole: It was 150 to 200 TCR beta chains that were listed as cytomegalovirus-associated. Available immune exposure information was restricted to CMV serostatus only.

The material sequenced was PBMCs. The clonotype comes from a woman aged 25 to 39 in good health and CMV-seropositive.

The CDR3 loop is CATSRDIDYTDTQYF. For the CDR3, the DNA is TGTGCCACCAGCAGAGATATTGACTACACAGATACGCAGTATTTT. V gene TRBV15 combines with J gene TRBJ2-3; possibly TRBD2 for D (5 bases). Germline lookup yields CDR1 LNHNV and CDR2 YYDKDF (reference sequence). The V gene lost 0 bases and the J gene lost 2 bases, with 9 bases spanning the gap. The CDR3 contains 15 residues.